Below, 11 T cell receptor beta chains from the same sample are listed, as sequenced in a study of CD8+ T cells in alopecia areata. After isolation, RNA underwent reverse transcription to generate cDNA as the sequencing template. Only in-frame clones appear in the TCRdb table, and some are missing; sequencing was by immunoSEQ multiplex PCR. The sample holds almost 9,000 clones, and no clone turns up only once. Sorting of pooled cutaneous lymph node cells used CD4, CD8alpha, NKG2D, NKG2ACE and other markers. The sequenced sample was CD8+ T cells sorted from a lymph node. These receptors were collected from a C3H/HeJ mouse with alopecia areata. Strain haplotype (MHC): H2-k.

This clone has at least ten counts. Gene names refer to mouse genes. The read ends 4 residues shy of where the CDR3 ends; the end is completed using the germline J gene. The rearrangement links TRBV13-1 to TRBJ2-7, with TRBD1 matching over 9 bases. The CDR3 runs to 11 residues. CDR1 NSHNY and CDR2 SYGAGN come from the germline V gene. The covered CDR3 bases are TGTGCCCCGACAGGGGGGTAT. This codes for CAPTGGY. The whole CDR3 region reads CAPTGGYEQYF.

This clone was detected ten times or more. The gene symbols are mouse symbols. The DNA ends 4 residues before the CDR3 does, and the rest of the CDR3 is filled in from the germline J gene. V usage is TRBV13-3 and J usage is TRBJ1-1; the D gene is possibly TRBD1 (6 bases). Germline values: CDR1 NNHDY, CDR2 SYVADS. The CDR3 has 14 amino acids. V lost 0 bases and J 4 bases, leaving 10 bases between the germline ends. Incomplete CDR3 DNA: TGTGCCAGCAGTGATGAAAGGGGGGGCACA. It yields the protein CASSDERGGT. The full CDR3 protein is CASSDERGGTEVFF.

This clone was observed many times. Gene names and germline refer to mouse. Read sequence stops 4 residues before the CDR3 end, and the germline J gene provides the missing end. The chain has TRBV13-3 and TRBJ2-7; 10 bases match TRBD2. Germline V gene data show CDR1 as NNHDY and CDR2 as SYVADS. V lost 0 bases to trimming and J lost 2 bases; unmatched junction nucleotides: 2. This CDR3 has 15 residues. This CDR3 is CASSDAWGGAYEQYF. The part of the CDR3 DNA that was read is TGTGCCAGCAGTGATGCCTGGGGGGGCGCCTAT.

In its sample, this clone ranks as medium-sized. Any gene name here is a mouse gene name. This CDR3 reads CTCRQSGTENSPLYF. The sequenced CDR3 bases are TGCACCTGCAGGCAGTCCGGGACAGAGAATTCGCCC. The V call is TRBV1, the J call TRBJ1-6; TRBD1 matches 7 bases. The CDR3 end lies 3 residues beyond the end of the read and is filled in from the germline J gene. TRBJ1-6 is identified as an open reading frame with a role that is uncertain. V dropped 6 bases and J dropped 7; count of bases not matched to a gene: 9. The CDR3 is made up of 15 amino acids. Germline V gene data show CDR1 as NSQYPW and CDR2 as LRSPGD (reference sequence).

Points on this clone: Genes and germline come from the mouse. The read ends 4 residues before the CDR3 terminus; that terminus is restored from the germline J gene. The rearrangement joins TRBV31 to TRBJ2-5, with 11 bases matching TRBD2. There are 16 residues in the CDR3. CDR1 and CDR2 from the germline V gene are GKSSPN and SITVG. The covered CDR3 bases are TGTGCCTGGAGTCCCTCGACTGGGGGGGAGTCGGAC. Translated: CAWSPSTGGESD. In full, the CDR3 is CAWSPSTGGESDTQYF.

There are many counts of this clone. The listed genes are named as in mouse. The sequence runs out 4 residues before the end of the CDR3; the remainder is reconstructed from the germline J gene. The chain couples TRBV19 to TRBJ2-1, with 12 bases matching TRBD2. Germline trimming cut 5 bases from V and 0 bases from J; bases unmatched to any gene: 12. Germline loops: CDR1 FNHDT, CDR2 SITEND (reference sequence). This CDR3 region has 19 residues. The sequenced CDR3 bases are TGTGCCAGCAGATCCCTCCGGGACTGGGGGGTCCTTAACTATGCT. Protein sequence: CASRSLRDWGVLNYA. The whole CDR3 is CASRSLRDWGVLNYAEQFF.

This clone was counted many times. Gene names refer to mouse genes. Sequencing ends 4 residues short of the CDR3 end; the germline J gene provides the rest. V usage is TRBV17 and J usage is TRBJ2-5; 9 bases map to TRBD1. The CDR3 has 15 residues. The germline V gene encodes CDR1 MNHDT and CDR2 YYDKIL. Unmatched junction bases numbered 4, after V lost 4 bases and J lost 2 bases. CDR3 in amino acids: CASSTPGQGQDTQYF. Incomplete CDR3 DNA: TGTGCTAGCAGTACACCGGGACAGGGCCAAGAC.

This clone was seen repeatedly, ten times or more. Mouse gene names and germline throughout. This chain's CDR3 is CASSDEARGMDTQYF. Incomplete CDR3 DNA: TGTGCCAGCAGTGATGAGGCCAGGGGGATGGAC. The chain combines TRBV13-3 with TRBJ2-5, with 7 bases identical to TRBD1. The CDR3 end falls 4 residues outside the read, so it is completed with the germline J gene. The CDR3 consists of 15 residues. The germline V gene has CDR1 NNHDY and CDR2 SYVADS.

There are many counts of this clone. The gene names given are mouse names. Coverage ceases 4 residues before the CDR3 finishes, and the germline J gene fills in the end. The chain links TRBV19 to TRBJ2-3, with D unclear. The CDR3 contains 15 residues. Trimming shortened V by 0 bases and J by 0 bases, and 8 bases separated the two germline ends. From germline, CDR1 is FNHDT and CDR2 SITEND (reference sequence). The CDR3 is CASSIAQTSAETLYF. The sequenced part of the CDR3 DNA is TGTGCCAGCAGTATAGCCCAGACTAGTGCAGAA.

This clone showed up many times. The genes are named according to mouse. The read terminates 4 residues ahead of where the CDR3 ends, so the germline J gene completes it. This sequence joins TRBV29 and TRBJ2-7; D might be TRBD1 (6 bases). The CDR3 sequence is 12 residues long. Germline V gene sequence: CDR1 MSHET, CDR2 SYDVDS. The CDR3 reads CASSLGQYEQYF. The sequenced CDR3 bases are TGTGCTAGCAGTTTGGGACAATAT.

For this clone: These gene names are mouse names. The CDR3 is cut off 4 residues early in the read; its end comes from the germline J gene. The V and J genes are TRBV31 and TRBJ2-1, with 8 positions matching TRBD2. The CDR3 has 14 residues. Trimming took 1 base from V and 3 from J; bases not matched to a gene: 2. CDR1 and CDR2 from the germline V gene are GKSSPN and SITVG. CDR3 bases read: TGTGCCTGGAGTCCACTGGGGGTCTATGCT. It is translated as CAWSPLGVYA. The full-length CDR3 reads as CAWSPLGVYAEQFF.